The clone carrying this TCR beta chain was seen once. This entry comes from a study of graft-versus-host responses after intestinal transplantation. About the research overall: Among the recipients, transplants were multivisceral, liver-intestinal, or isolated intestinal. The whole recipient group had anti-thymocyte globulin induction followed by tacrolimus and steroids for around three years.

The length of the CDR3 is 13 residues. Looked up from germline, CDR1 is SGHDT and CDR2 is YYEEEE. The ends were cut back, 3 bases at V and 5 bases at J, with 11 bases in the middle. Assay: immunoSEQ multiplex PCR; the TCRdb copy retains only in-frame clones and omits some. The sample consists of about 47,000 clones, about 95% of them appearing once. Here the sequenced sample was PBMCs, taken 335 days after intestinal transplant. This chain connects TRBV5-6 to TRBJ1-1; D is possibly TRBD1 (5 bases). This clonotype was sampled from a human patient who received an intestinal transplant, so some T cells may come from the graft donor. This CDR3 is CASSSGVDTEAFF. The CDR3 DNA reads as TGTGCCAGCAGCTCGGGGGTGGATACTGAAGCTTTCTTT.